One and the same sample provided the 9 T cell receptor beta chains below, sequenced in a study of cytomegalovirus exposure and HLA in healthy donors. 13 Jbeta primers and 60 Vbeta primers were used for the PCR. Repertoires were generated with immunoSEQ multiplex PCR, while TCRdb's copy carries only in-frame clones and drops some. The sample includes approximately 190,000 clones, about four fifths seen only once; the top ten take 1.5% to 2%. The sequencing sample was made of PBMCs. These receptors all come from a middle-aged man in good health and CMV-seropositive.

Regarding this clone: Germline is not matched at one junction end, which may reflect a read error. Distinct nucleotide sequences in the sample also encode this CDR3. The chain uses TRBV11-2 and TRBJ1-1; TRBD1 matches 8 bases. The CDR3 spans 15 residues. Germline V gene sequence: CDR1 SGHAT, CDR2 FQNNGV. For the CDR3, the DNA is TGTGCCAGTAGCTTGGCCAGGGGGCAGTACACTGAAGCTTTCTTT. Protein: CASSLARGQYTEAFF.

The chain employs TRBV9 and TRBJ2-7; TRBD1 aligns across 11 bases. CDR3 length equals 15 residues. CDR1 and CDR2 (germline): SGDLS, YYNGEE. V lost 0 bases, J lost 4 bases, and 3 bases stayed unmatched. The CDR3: CASSVGGQGAYEQYF. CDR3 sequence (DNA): TGTGCCAGCAGCGTAGGAGGACAGGGGGCGTACGAGCAGTACTTC.

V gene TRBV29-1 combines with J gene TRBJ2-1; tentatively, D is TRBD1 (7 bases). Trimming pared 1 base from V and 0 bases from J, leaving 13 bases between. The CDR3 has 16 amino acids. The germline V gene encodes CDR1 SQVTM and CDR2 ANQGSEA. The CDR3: CSVEGSGGLSYNEQFF. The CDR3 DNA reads TGCAGCGTTGAAGGGTCAGGGGGGCTCTCCTACAATGAGCAGTTCTTC.

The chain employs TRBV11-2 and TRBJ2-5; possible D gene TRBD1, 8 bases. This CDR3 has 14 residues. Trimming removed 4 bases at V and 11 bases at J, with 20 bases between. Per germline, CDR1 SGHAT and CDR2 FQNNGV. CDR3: CASSSTGVGGEQYF. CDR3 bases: TGTGCCAGCAGCTCGACAGGGGTTGGGGGGGAGCAGTACTTC.

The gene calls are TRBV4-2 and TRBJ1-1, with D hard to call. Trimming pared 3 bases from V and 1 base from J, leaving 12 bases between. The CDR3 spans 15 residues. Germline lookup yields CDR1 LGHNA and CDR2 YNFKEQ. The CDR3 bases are TGTGCCAGCAGCCACCAATTCCCGGGGAACACTGAAGCTTTCTTT. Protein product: CASSHQFPGNTEAFF.

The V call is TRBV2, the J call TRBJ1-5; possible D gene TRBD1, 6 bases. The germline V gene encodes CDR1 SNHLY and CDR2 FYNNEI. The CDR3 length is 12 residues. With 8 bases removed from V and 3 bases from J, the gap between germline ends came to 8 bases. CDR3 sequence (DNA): TGTGCCAGCGGGGGCACCAATCAGCCCCAGCATTTT. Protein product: CASGGTNQPQHF.

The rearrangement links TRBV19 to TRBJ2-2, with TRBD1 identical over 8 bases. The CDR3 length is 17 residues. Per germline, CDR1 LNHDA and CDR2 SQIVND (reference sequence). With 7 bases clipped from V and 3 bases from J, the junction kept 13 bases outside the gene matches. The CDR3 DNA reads TGTGCCAGTACCGCCCTAAGAGACAGGGGAGACACCGGGGAGCTGTTTTTT. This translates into CASTALRDRGDTGELFF. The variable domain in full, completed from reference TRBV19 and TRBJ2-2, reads DGGITQSPKYLFRKEGQNVTLSCEQNLNHDAMYWYRQDPGQGLRLIYYSQIVNDFQKGDIAEGYSVSREKKESFPLTVTSAQKNPTAFYLCASTALRDRGDTGELFFGEGSRLTVL.

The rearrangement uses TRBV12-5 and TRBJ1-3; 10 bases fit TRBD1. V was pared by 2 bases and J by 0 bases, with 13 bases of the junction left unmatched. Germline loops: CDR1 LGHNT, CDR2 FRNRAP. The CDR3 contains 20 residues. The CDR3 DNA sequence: TGTGCTAGTGGTTTGACAACCGGGACAGGGGCCTTAAGCTCTGGAAACACCATATATTTT. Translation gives CASGLTTGTGALSSGNTIYF.

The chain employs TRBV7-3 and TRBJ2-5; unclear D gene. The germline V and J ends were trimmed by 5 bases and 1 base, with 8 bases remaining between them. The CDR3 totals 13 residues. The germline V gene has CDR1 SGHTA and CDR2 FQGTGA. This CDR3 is CASSLSLQETQYF. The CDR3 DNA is TGTGCCAGCAGCCTCTCTCTCCAAGAGACCCAGTACTTC. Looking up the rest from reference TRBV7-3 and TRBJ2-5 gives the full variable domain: GAGVSQTPSNKVTEKGKYVELRCDPISGHTALYWYRQSLGQGPEFLIYFQGTGAADDSGLPNDRFFAVRPEGSVSTLKIQRTERGDSAVYLCASSLSLQETQYFGPGTRLLVL.